This T cell receptor beta chain was captured in a study of CD8 T cells in Susac syndrome. Study details: There were six sequenced Susac syndrome patients with active disease and under ten in remission.

Germline V gives CDR1 MNHEY, CDR2 SVGAGI. The CDR3 loop spans 15 amino acids. The V gene end was trimmed by 5 bases and the J gene end by 3 bases; junction bases not matched to a gene: 8. Study-level results: Susac syndrome CD8+ repertoires were clonally expanded, most strongly in CD8+ TEMRA cells.

Reverse transcription of roughly 0.45 to 1 ug RNA used random hexamers. MiXCR was run by TCRdb on the immunoSEQ multiplex PCR reads, yielding one entry per CDR3 protein. The table lists 100,000 to 150,000 distinct CDR3 sequences, around 94% of them singletons. As concerns this clonotype: Its antigen is currently unknown.

CD8+ and CD4+ T cells from blood underwent TCR beta sequencing, which was carried out in a high-throughput format. Bulk CD8+ and CD4+ cells came from magnetic negative isolation; CD8+ TEMRA by FACS. Sequencing input: CD8+ T cells from PBMCs. The chain employs TRBV6-5 and TRBJ2-7, with TRBD2 identical over 9 bases. The clonotype was recovered from a human donor with Susac syndrome. This CDR3 reads CASSTLAGAGYEQYF. For the CDR3, the DNA is TGTGCCAGCAGTACGTTAGCGGGAGCTGGCTACGAGCAGTACTTC.